This T cell receptor beta chain was retrieved from a study of T cell responses to AZD1222 COVID-19 vaccine. Study-wide findings and caveats: Donors were chiefly white British, with a greater number of females, and clonal diversity was perhaps underestimated. Close to half of all spike-specific TCRs reportedly target regions of the variants that are unmutated. Samples come after the peak T cell response, not at day 14.

For this clone: What it binds is unknown.

The protocol was immunoSEQ multiplex PCR, while the TCRdb copy is restricted to in-frame clones and leaves out a portion. The sample contains around 120,000 clones, around 89% of which appear only once. From germline, CDR1 is MRHNA and CDR2 SNTAGT. The V end was cut by 2 bases, the J end by 6 bases, with 13 bases between. This CDR3 comprises 15 residues. This material consisted of peripheral blood, taken on day 0 of AZD1222 vaccination. The gene calls are TRBV6-4 and TRBJ2-2, with D hard to call. The TCR originated in an adult in good health. CDR3 loop: CASSDRFEPAGELFF. The CDR3 nucleotides read TGTGCCAGCAGTGACAGATTCGAACCCGCCGGGGAGCTGTTTTTT.